This T cell receptor (beta chain) was retrieved from a study of T cell repertoires in cytomegalovirus infection. The study's findings and limits: HLA-C-restricted CMV-specific TCR beta clonotypes prevailed in the ex vivo response. Based on cumulative public TCR beta family frequency, carriers of CMV plus the relevant HLA were identified.

The germline V gene has CDR1 MNHEY and CDR2 SVGAGI. V shed 6 bases and J shed 2 bases, with 20 bases lying between them. There are 16 residues in the CDR3. The table lists this clonotype with a few counts. What it recognizes is unknown. Using its own MiXCR run on the reads, TCRdb lists one record per CDR3 protein. The sample shows hundreds of thousands of distinct CDR3 sequences, under 20% of them seen only once. The source is a human donor in good health (CMV status not recorded). Some clones in this sample may be carry-over from other donors' samples. This sequence joins TRBV6-5 and TRBJ2-7; no firm D call. The sample consisted of PBMCs. The chain's CDR3 is CASSTGPEPQTYEQYF. CDR3 coding DNA: TGTGCCAGCAGCACCGGGCCGGAACCTCAAACCTACGAGCAGTACTTC.